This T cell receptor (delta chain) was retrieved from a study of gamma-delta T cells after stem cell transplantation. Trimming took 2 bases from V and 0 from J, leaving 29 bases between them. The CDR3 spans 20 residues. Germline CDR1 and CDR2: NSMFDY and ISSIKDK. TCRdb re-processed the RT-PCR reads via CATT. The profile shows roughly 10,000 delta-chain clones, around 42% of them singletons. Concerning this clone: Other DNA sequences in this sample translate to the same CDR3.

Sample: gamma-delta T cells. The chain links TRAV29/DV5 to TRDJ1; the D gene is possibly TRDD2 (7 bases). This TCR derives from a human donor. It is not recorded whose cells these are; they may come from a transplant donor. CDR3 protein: CAARFLRGGDRGTYTDKLIF. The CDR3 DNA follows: TGTGCAGCAAGGTTCCTACGTGGGGGTGACCGGGGGACTTACACCGATAAACTCATCTTT.